The 25 T cell receptor beta chains reported below all come from one sample, sequenced in a study of T cells in women clearing cervical HPV infection. The data were produced by immunoSEQ multiplex PCR, yet TCRdb's version contains in-frame clones alone and is incomplete. This table lists fewer than 40,000 clones. Sequenced sample: blood buffy coat. These receptor sequences come from a woman aged 18-70 years with a cervical HPV16 infection that either progressed to CIN3+ or cleared (not recorded which).

The sequenced CDR3 bases are TGTGCCAGCGACAGGGGGAACGAG. Translated, it gives CASDRGNE. The whole CDR3 protein is CASDRGNEQYF. The chain employs TRBV10-3 and TRBJ2-7, with TRBD1 matching 9 bases. The read comes to an end 3 residues before the CDR3 does, leaving the germline J gene to fill in the end. This CDR3 has 11 amino acids. CDR1 and CDR2 (germline): ENHRY, SYGVKD. Germline trimming cut 10 bases from V and 5 bases from J; bases unmatched to any gene: 3.

Of note for this clone: The observed sequence ends 3 residues before the CDR3 terminus, with the missing tail filled in from the germline J gene. The chain combines TRBV7-2 with TRBJ2-3; TRBD2 aligns across 9 bases. Germline V lookup: CDR1 SGHTA, CDR2 FQGNSA. This CDR3 region has 15 residues. CDR3 DNA (partial): TGTGCCAGCGAGCTAGCGGGAAAAAATGAAGAGACG. The encoded protein is CASELAGKNEET. The whole CDR3 protein reads CASELAGKNEETQYF.

Concerning this clone itself: The DNA ends 3 residues before the CDR3 does, and the rest of the CDR3 is filled in from the germline J gene. The chain is built from TRBV7-8 and TRBJ2-1; 8 bases match TRBD1. The CDR3 consists of 16 residues. The V gene's germline CDR1 is SGHVS and CDR2 FQNEAQ. The junction had 6 bases not matched to a gene; V was cut back by 1 base and J by 4 bases. The CDR3 region is CASSLVGQGSYNEQFF. CDR3 bases read: TGTGCCAGCAGCTTAGTCGGACAGGGTTCGTACAATGAG.

Concerning this clone: The read is 3 residues too short to cover the CDR3 end, so that end is filled in from the germline J gene. The gene calls are TRBV19 and TRBJ1-6, with D perhaps matching TRBD1 (6 bases). Trimming cost V 6 bases and J 7 bases, with 16 bases left between them. In germline, CDR1 is LNHDA, CDR2 SQIVND (reference sequence). There are 15 residues in the CDR3. The part of the CDR3 DNA that was read is TGTGCCAGTAGCCCCGTCGGACAGCTAAATTCACCC. Translating it yields CASSPVGQLNSP. The full CDR3 reads CASSPVGQLNSPLHF.

Comments on this clone: The read ends 3 residues early relative to the CDR3; the germline J gene fills the gap. The genes are TRBV6-2 or TRBV6-3 and TRBJ2-3, with 11 nucleotides matching TRBD2. This CDR3 region has 17 residues. Germline CDR1 is MNHEY and CDR2 is SVGEGT. Losses at the gene ends were 7 bases for V and 3 bases for J; bases not matched to a gene: 12. The CDR3 here is CASTGTSGRLWTDTQYF. Partial CDR3 DNA: TGTGCCAGCACTGGAACTAGCGGGAGATTATGGACAGATACG.

A remark on this clone: The CDR3 end is not reached by the read, which stops 3 residues before it; the germline J gene fills it in. V and J are TRBV7-9 and TRBJ2-1; unclear D gene. The germline V gene has CDR1 SEHNR and CDR2 FQNEAQ (reference sequence). The V end was cut by 4 bases, the J end by 3 bases, with 10 bases between. CDR3 length equals 14 residues. The DNA read from the CDR3 is TGTGCCAGCAGCTCACGGTCAAACTACAATGAG. It yields the protein CASSSRSNYNE. The full CDR3 sequence reads CASSSRSNYNEQFF.

As concerns this clone: With the read ending 3 residues before the CDR3 end, the germline J gene is used to fill in that end. The chain has TRBV18 and TRBJ2-5; 7 bases are shared with TRBD2. Germline CDR1 KGHSH, CDR2 LQKENI. Unmatched junction bases numbered 11, after V lost 5 bases and J lost 5 bases. The CDR3 has 15 amino acids. The DNA read from the CDR3 is TGTGCCAGCTCAATTGTAAGGACTAGTATGGAGACC. Translated: CASSIVRTSMET. The complete CDR3 sequence is CASSIVRTSMETQYF.

In regard to this clone: The missing CDR3 end, 3 residues past where the read stops, is filled in from the germline J gene. This chain uses TRBV30 with TRBJ2-3; 7 bases are a match to TRBD2. The CDR3 is 16 residues long. The germline V gene has CDR1 GTSNPN and CDR2 SVGIG (reference sequence). The CDR3: CAWSLAERGSNQPQYF. The CDR3 bases that were read are TGTGCCTGGAGTCTAGCTGAGCGGGGAAGCAATCAGCCG.

Notes on this clone: From the germline J gene comes the end of the CDR3, since the read stops 3 residues before it. The V gene is TRBV20-1, the J gene TRBJ1-1, with 9 bases that match TRBD1. The CDR3 covers 12 residues. V lost 4 bases to trimming and J lost 6 bases; unmatched junction nucleotides: 3. From germline, CDR1 is DFQATT and CDR2 SNEGSKA (reference sequence). The chain's CDR3 is CSATDRGAEAFF. Incomplete CDR3 DNA: TGCAGTGCTACTGACAGGGGGGCTGAA.

Regarding this clone: The CDR3 extends 3 residues past the end of the read, so its final part is completed from the germline J gene. The chain is built from TRBV5-4 and TRBJ1-2; D is possibly TRBD1 (5 bases). Trimming took 5 bases from V and 5 from J, leaving 13 bases between them. There are 13 residues in the CDR3. Germline V gives CDR1 SGHNT, CDR2 YYREEE (reference sequence). The sequenced part of the CDR3 DNA is TGTGCCAGCAGTTATCCCGGGACTTATGGC. Amino acid sequence: CASSYPGTYG. The CDR3, in full, reads CASSYPGTYGYTF.

This CDR3 is CASSPSGQGDEQYF. Incomplete CDR3 DNA: TGTGCCAGTAGCCCGTCGGGACAGGGCGACGAG. The rearrangement links TRBV19 to TRBJ2-7; 9 bases fit TRBD1. The read is 3 residues too short to cover the CDR3 end, so that end is filled in from the germline J gene. Trimming took 6 bases from V and 5 from J; bases not matched to a gene: 8. Germline CDR1 reads LNHDA; CDR2 reads SQIVND (reference sequence). The CDR3 covers 14 residues.

Points on this clone: The sequenced fragment ends 3 residues before the CDR3 boundary, so the rest is inferred from the germline J gene. The genes are TRBV12-5 and TRBJ2-7, with D possibly TRBD1 on 5 matching bases. Germline V lookup: CDR1 LGHNT, CDR2 FRNRAP. The CDR3 consists of 13 residues. Trimming removed 1 base at V and 1 base at J, with 5 bases between. CDR3: CASGLAGSYEQYF. CDR3 bases read: TGTGCTAGTGGTTTGGCAGGGTCCTACGAG. Variable domain in full (rest from reference TRBV12-5 and TRBJ2-7): DARVTQTPRHKVTEMGQEVTMRCQPILGHNTVFWYRQTMMQGLELLAYFRNRAPLDDSGMPKDRFSAEMPDATLATLKIQPSEPRDSAVYFCASGLAGSYEQYFGPGTRLTVT.

As regards this clone: Mismatch with germline at one junction end may stem from a read error. The CDR3 goes on 3 residues after the read ends, and that part is filled in from the germline J gene. The rearrangement joins TRBV4-2 to TRBJ1-2; TRBD1 matches at 8 bases. The CDR3 is 16 amino acids. In germline, CDR1 is LGHNA, CDR2 YNFKEQ. The CDR3 sequence is CASSHSRGGQGYGYTF. The sequenced part of the CDR3 DNA is TGCGCCAGCAGCCATTCTAGGGGCGGACAGGGATATGGC.

Regarding this clone: Read coverage stops 3 residues before the CDR3 terminus; the germline J gene supplies the remainder. V usage is TRBV19 and J usage is TRBJ2-7, with 12 bases that match TRBD2. Germline V CDR1 and CDR2: LNHDA, SQIVND (reference sequence). This CDR3 is built from 14 residues. V lost 6 bases to trimming and J lost 4 bases; unmatched junction nucleotides: 4. The covered CDR3 bases are TGTGCCAGTAGCCTGACTAGCGGGGGATACGAG. Its protein product is CASSLTSGGYE. In full, the CDR3 is CASSLTSGGYEQYF.

As for this clone: The DNA ends 3 residues before the CDR3 does, and the rest of the CDR3 is filled in from the germline J gene. The V and J genes are TRBV11-3 and TRBJ2-7, with TRBD1 matching 7 bases. The CDR3 loop spans 13 amino acids. V was pared by 3 bases and J by 5 bases, with 4 bases of the junction left unmatched. Germline V gene sequence: CDR1 SGHNT, CDR2 YENEEA. CDR3 in amino acids: CASSFRDSHEQYF. The sequenced part of the CDR3 DNA is TGTGCCAGCAGCTTTAGGGACAGCCACGAG.

About this clone itself: With the read ending 3 residues before the CDR3 end, the germline J gene is used to fill in that end. V gene TRBV30 combines with J gene TRBJ2-4; a possible D gene is TRBD2 (6 bases). This CDR3 is 15 amino acids long. Per germline, CDR1 GTSNPN and CDR2 SVGIG (reference sequence). Partial CDR3 DNA: TGTGCCTGGAGTGTAAATTCCTGGGGGGATAATGGT. The encoded protein is CAWSVNSWGDNG. The whole CDR3 reads CAWSVNSWGDNGQYF.

About this clone: The sequenced fragment ends 3 residues before the CDR3 boundary, so the rest is inferred from the germline J gene. The rearrangement uses TRBV5-1 and TRBJ1-1, with D possibly being TRBD1 (6 bases). The CDR3 contains 15 residues. The V gene's germline CDR1 is SGHRS and CDR2 YFSETQ. V was trimmed by 0 bases and J by 4 bases, leaving 13 bases between them. CDR3 DNA, as far as it was read: TGCGCCAGCAGCTTGGGCGACAGGTATAGCACTGAA. This translates into CASSLGDRYSTE. The full CDR3 reads CASSLGDRYSTEAFF.

Worth noting for this clone: The read gets to within 3 residues of the CDR3 end, and the germline J gene fills in the rest. This rearrangement joins TRBV7-2 to TRBJ2-1; 7 bases align to TRBD1. Trimming removed 2 bases from V and 0 bases from J; junction bases left unmatched: 1. This CDR3 is built from 15 residues. Germline-derived CDR1 and CDR2 are SGHTA and FQGNSA. CDR3 sequence reads: CASSLKGASYNEQFF. The sequenced CDR3 bases are TGTGCCAGCAGCTTAAAGGGGGCCTCCTACAATGAG.

On this clone itself: The read terminates 3 residues ahead of where the CDR3 ends, so the germline J gene completes it. The chain recombines TRBV18 with TRBJ1-2; 7 nucleotides agree with TRBD1. The CDR3 runs 13 residues. The germline V gene encodes CDR1 KGHSH and CDR2 LQKENI. The part of the CDR3 DNA that was read is TGTGCCAGCTCTCCTACCGGGACAGAAGGC. Translating it yields CASSPTGTEG. The CDR3 reads in full as CASSPTGTEGYTF.

To note about this clone: The read terminates 3 residues before the CDR3 end, so the remaining end is supplied by the germline J gene. Other nucleotide sequences in the sample specify the same CDR3. The chain couples TRBV29-1 to TRBJ2-7; no clear D. Germline V gene lookup returns CDR1 SQVTM and CDR2 ANQGSEA. The CDR3 is 12 residues long. Trimming took off 3 bases at V and 2 bases at J, with 8 bases between the two ends. CDR3 DNA (partial): TGCAGCGTTGAGGGCAGGCCCTACGAG. It translates to CSVEGRPYE. In full, the CDR3 is CSVEGRPYEQYF.

On this clone itself: The CDR3 end is not reached by the read, which stops 3 residues before it; the germline J gene fills it in. J is TRBJ2-3 and V is TRBV20-1, with D possibly TRBD2 on 5 matching bases. Germline CDR1 reads DFQATT; CDR2 reads SNEGSKA (reference sequence). V was cut by 6 bases and J by 4 bases, with 20 bases left in between. This CDR3 spans 15 amino acids. CDR3 residues: CSALGPSSSPDTQYF. The sequenced part of the CDR3 DNA is TGCAGTGCCCTAGGGCCCTCTAGCTCCCCAGATACG.

As concerns this clone: The CDR3 end is not reached by the read, which stops 3 residues before it; the germline J gene fills it in. The J gene is TRBJ2-1, the V gene TRBV6-4; unclear D gene. This CDR3 is built from 14 residues. The V end lost 4 bases, the J end lost 8 bases, and 15 bases lay between the germline ends. Germline lookup yields CDR1 MRHNA and CDR2 SNTAGT. CDR3 DNA, as far as it was read: TGTGCCAGCAGTGGCGAGCCCACTGGGCATGAG. It encodes CASSGEPTGHE. From start to end, the CDR3 is CASSGEPTGHEQFF.

Note on this clone: The observed sequence ends 3 residues before the CDR3 terminus, with the missing tail filled in from the germline J gene. The gene calls are TRBV6-2 or TRBV6-3 and TRBJ2-7; tentatively, D is TRBD2 (7 bases). The V gene lost 2 bases and the J gene lost 0 bases, with 11 bases spanning the gap. The V gene's germline CDR1 is MNHEY and CDR2 SVGEGT. The CDR3 is made up of 15 amino acids. The sequenced part of the CDR3 DNA is TGTGCCAGCAGTTACCGGGGGGCCGGCTCCTACGAG. Translated, it gives CASSYRGAGSYE. The full CDR3 is CASSYRGAGSYEQYF.

The CDR3 loop is CAISVKTGLNTEAFF. The DNA read from the CDR3 is TGTGCCATCAGTGTGAAGACAGGGTTGAACACTGAA. The J gene is TRBJ1-1, the V gene TRBV10-3; TRBD1 matches at 7 bases. The CDR3 end falls 3 residues outside the read, so it is completed with the germline J gene. The germline V gene encodes CDR1 ENHRY and CDR2 SYGVKD. The CDR3 spans 15 residues. V lost 4 bases to trimming and J lost 0 bases; unmatched junction nucleotides: 5.

With regard to this clone: The missing CDR3 end, 3 residues past where the read stops, is filled in from the germline J gene. V usage is TRBV7-9 and J usage is TRBJ2-5; D assignment may be TRBD1 or TRBD2 (6 bases each). The ends were cut back, 1 base at V and 7 bases at J, with 13 bases in the middle. CDR3 length equals 14 residues. Germline assignment: CDR1 SEHNR and CDR2 FQNEAQ (reference sequence). This chain's CDR3 is CASSLEGGGRTQYF. The sequenced CDR3 bases are TGTGCCAGCAGCTTAGAAGGGGGAGGCCGGACC.